A selection of T cell receptor beta chains follows, all from one sample in a study of identical twins. TCRdb recomputed calls from the 5' RACE reads with MiXCR, one row per CDR3 protein. The sample has about 150,000 distinct CDR3 sequences, around 3.5% seen once; the top ten hold around 8%. Sequenced input: memory T cells sorted from blood. These TCRs come from a man younger than 35 in good health. The CDR3 runs from the conserved cysteine through the conserved F or W. Each record gives: V gene, J gene, clone size, D gene, CDR3 DNA, CDR3 protein. A D gene is named only where the DNA matches it firmly. Clone size is given as once, few, many, or a class for an expanded clone.

V: TRBV11-2
J: TRBJ2-1
size: many
D: TRBD2
DNA: TGTGCCAGCAGCGGAGTCCGGGGGGCCTACAATGAGCAGTTCTTC
CDR3: CASSGVRGAYNEQFF

V: TRBV3-1
J: TRBJ2-3
size: few
D: -
DNA: TGTGCCAGCAGCCAAGTAGAGAATCCAGATACGCAGTATTTT
CDR3: CASSQVENPDTQYF

V: TRBV12-3/TRBV12-4
J: TRBJ1-1
size: many
D: -
DNA: TGTGCCAGCAGTTTAGCCGGGACGCTAAACACTGAAGCTTTCTTT
CDR3: CASSLAGTLNTEAFF

V: TRBV9
J: TRBJ2-3
size: once
D: -
DNA: TGTGCCAGCAGGGGACACACCGACAATCTAGGGACACACAGAGATACGCAGTATTTT
CDR3: CASRGHTDNLGTHRDTQYF

V: TRBV15
J: TRBJ2-1
size: many
D: -
DNA: TGTGCCACCAGCAGAGATCCCATCGGGACTGCCTACAATGAGCAGTTCTTC
CDR3: CATSRDPIGTAYNEQFF

V: TRBV10-3
J: TRBJ2-2
size: few
D: -
DNA: TGTGCCATCAGTACCGGTTCCACCGGGGAGCTGTTTTTT
CDR3: CAISTGSTGELFF

V: TRBV2
J: TRBJ2-2
size: many
D: TRBD2
DNA: TGTGCCAGCAGTGAAGGTCCGGCTAGCGGGGGGTACACCGGGGAGCTGTTTTTT
CDR3: CASSEGPASGGYTGELFF

V: TRBV29-1
J: TRBJ1-5
size: many
D: TRBD1
DNA: TGCAGCGCGGGACAGATCAATCAGCCCCAGCATTTT
CDR3: CSAGQINQPQHF

V: TRBV5-1
J: TRBJ1-5
size: few
D: TRBD1
DNA: TGCGCCAGCAGCTTGAACCCAGGGGGAAGCAATCAGCCCCAGCATTTT
CDR3: CASSLNPGGSNQPQHF

V: TRBV7-6
J: TRBJ2-1
size: few
D: TRBD2
DNA: TGTGCCAGCAGCTTAAGGCCCGAACGTAGCGGGAATAATAGAATAGAGCAGTTCTTC
CDR3: CASSLRPERSGNNRIEQFF

V: TRBV25-1
J: TRBJ2-4
size: many
D: TRBD2
DNA: TGTGCCAGCAGCGAAGCGGGGCGTTCATTAGCCAAAAACATTCAGTACTTC
CDR3: CASSEAGRSLAKNIQYF

V: TRBV12-3/TRBV12-4
J: TRBJ1-5
size: many
D: -
DNA: TGTGCCAGCATGGTAGTGGGTCAGCCCCAGCATTTT
CDR3: CASMVVGQPQHF

V: TRBV4-2
J: TRBJ1-1
size: many
D: TRBD1
DNA: TGTGCCAGCAGCCGAGGGACAGGGGAGATCAAAGCTTTCTTT
CDR3: CASSRGTGEIKAFF

V: TRBV7-9
J: TRBJ2-2
size: many
D: -
DNA: TGTGCCAGCAGCTTAGACAGACCCGGGGAGCTGTTTTTT
CDR3: CASSLDRPGELFF

V: TRBV12-3/TRBV12-4
J: TRBJ1-5
size: many
D: -
DNA: TGTGCCAGCAGTCCTGGACGGGGGGTGGCCAATCAGCCCCAGCATTTT
CDR3: CASSPGRGVANQPQHF

V: TRBV6-1
J: TRBJ1-1
size: many
D: TRBD1
DNA: TGTGCCAGCAGCCAGACAGGGTCGAACACTGAAGCTTTCTTT
CDR3: CASSQTGSNTEAFF

V: TRBV28
J: TRBJ1-5
size: many
D: -
DNA: TGTGCCAGCAGTTTAATGGGGTCTAACAATCAGCCCCAGCATTTT
CDR3: CASSLMGSNNQPQHF

V: TRBV27
J: TRBJ1-1
size: many
D: TRBD1
DNA: TGTGCCAGCTCATATCAGGGGGCGCCCACTGAAGCTTTCTTT
CDR3: CASSYQGAPTEAFF